This T cell receptor (beta chain) appears in the sequencing data of a study of radiotherapy plus CTLA-4 blockade in lung cancer (dated by TCRdb to the late 2010s). Concerning the study at large: Objective responses occurred in more than 15% of enrolled patients, and 30% to 40% achieved disease control.

Taken from the germline V gene, the CDR1 and CDR2 loops are LGHNA and YSLEER. CDR3 length: 17 amino acids, cysteine to phenylalanine. Just CDR3 DNA is preserved here, 51 bases in frame from base 1. Deletion took 0 bases off V and 3 bases off J, with a span of 17 bases between the germline ends. Library creation used the immunoSEQ multiplex PCR assay. This immuneACCESS table, as held by TCRdb, lists in-frame sequences with V and J called but not all clones. Of the missing ones, under half trace to an unresolved V gene in checked studies; the others have no known cause. The sample has more than 25,000 clones on record, around three quarters of them singletons. Roughly a sixth of the sample lies in the top ten. About this clone itself: Its antigen remains undetermined. Base quality data are lacking; no much larger clone is found one base away.

Study-level results and caveats: After treatment with radiotherapy and ipilimumab, TCR clones that originated in tumors expanded in peripheral blood. Increased serum interferon-beta after radiation, together with early dynamic changes in blood T cell clones, were reported to be the strongest predictors of response.

Focal radiation therapy combined with CTLA-4 blockade (ipilimumab) was tested in patients with chemo-refractory metastatic non-small-cell lung cancer. The TCR originated in a human donor with non-small cell lung cancer that progressed on radiotherapy plus ipilimumab. The chain is made from TRBV4-3 and TRBJ1-1, with TRBD1 as a weak D call on 6 bases. Sequencing used peripheral blood, obtained from a patient treated with radiotherapy plus ipilimumab. The CDR3 reads CASSQDVGGALDTEAFF. The sequenced DNA: TGCGCCAGCAGCCAAGATGTGGGGGGGGCATTGGACACTGAAGCTTTCTTT.